Presented here are 27 T cell receptor beta chains from one specimen sequenced in a study of T cell responses to AZD1222 COVID-19 vaccine. Profiled with immunoSEQ multiplex PCR; TCRdb holds only in-frame clones, not every one. The data show about 110,000 clones, with more than 70% seen just once and over 3% held by the top ten. The sample in question was peripheral blood, obtained on day 0 of AZD1222 vaccination. These receptors all stem from an adult in good health.

V gene TRBV7-2 combines with J gene TRBJ1-5; perhaps TRBD1 as D (5 bases). The CDR3 sequence is 15 residues long. The germline V and J ends were trimmed by 5 bases and 1 base, with 12 bases remaining between them. CDR1 SGHTA and CDR2 FQGNSA come from the germline V gene. CDR3 sequence: CASSTRVTSNQPQHF. The CDR3 bases are TGTGCCAGCAGCACCAGGGTAACGAGCAATCAGCCCCAGCATTTT.

The chain links TRBV12-3 or TRBV12-4 to TRBJ2-7; a weak D match, TRBD1 (6 bases). Trimming shortened V by 1 base and J by 5 bases, and 9 bases separated the two germline ends. This CDR3 contains 13 residues. For the CDR3, the DNA is TGTGCCAGCAGTTTAGGGGCAGGGGACGAGCAGTACTTC. This encodes CASSLGAGDEQYF.

The count of this clone is one. This chain links TRBV6-2 or TRBV6-3 with TRBJ1-2; a weak D match, TRBD1 (6 bases). The CDR3 has 15 residues. Germline V gives CDR1 MNHEY, CDR2 SVGEGT. The ends were cut back, 2 bases at V and 5 bases at J, with 15 bases in the middle. CDR3 residues: CASSYEGGGDYGYTF. The DNA for the CDR3 is TGTGCCAGCAGTTACGAAGGCGGGGGCGATTATGGCTACACCTTC.

This clone showed up just once. The chain recombines TRBV28 with TRBJ2-3; 8 bases line up with TRBD1. V shed 6 bases, J shed 1 base, and the junction held 3 bases outside the gene matches. This CDR3 spans 14 amino acids. Germline V gene lookup returns CDR1 MDHEN and CDR2 SYDVKM. Written as DNA, the CDR3 is TGTGCCAGCAGCCCAGGGGGCCGCACAGATACGCAGTATTTT. Translation gives CASSPGGRTDTQYF.

This rearrangement joins TRBV7-9 to TRBJ2-1; possibly TRBD2 for D (6 bases). CDR1 and CDR2 (germline): SEHNR, FQNEAQ (reference sequence). V shed 3 bases and J shed 7 bases, with 10 bases lying between them. CDR3 length: 13 residues. Written as DNA, the CDR3 is TGTGCCAGCAGCTTGGCAGGGAGGAATGAGCAGTTCTTC. Its protein product is CASSLAGRNEQFF.

The chain combines TRBV6-5 with TRBJ2-5; 7 nucleotides match TRBD2. CDR1 and CDR2 (germline): MNHEY, SVGAGI. The trim removed 6 bases at V and 2 bases at J, leaving 9 bases unmatched. The CDR3 sequence is 15 residues long. The CDR3 DNA reads TGTGCCAGCAGGCCGTCGCGGGGGAGTCAAGAGACCCAGTACTTC. Its protein product is CASRPSRGSQETQYF.

The chain combines TRBV5-1 with TRBJ1-1; D not certain. The CDR3 spans 14 residues. V lost 6 bases, J lost 1 base, and 13 bases lay in between. From germline, CDR1 is SGHRS and CDR2 YFSETQ. The CDR3 bases are TGCGCCAGCACCAAGGACGGCTCGAACACTGAAGCTTTCTTT. Amino acid sequence: CASTKDGSNTEAFF.

The gene calls are TRBV7-2 and TRBJ1-2, with a tentative D call TRBD1 (5 bases). The length of the CDR3 is 16 residues. Germline V gene lookup returns CDR1 SGHTA and CDR2 FQGNSA. Trimming took off 4 bases at V and 2 bases at J, with 17 bases between the two ends. The CDR3 bases are TGTGCCAGCAGCTCGGTGTCAGGGTACGGAAACTATGGCTACACCTTC. Protein product: CASSSVSGYGNYGYTF.

This clone was observed a handful of times. This sequence joins TRBV27 and TRBJ2-2; 7 nucleotides match TRBD2. Germline trimming cut 7 bases from V and 1 base from J; bases unmatched to any gene: 15. CDR1 is MNHEY and CDR2 is SMNVEV in the germline V gene (reference sequence). The length of the CDR3 is 18 residues. Here the CDR3 reads CASTTMASGAQNTGELFF. Written as DNA, the CDR3 is TGTGCCAGCACCACTATGGCGAGCGGGGCACAGAACACCGGGGAGCTGTTTTTT.

The chain employs TRBV28 and TRBJ1-1; 7 bases are shared with TRBD1. The CDR3 extends over 16 amino acids. Per germline, CDR1 MDHEN and CDR2 SYDVKM. V lost 6 bases, J lost 5 bases, and 15 bases stayed unmatched. The CDR3 sequence: CASSLLGEGARTEAFF. The CDR3 DNA is TGTGCCAGCAGCCTCCTGGGGGAGGGGGCGCGAACTGAAGCTTTCTTT. Based on the CDR3 plus reference TRBV28 and TRBJ1-1, the full variable domain is DVKVTQSSRYLVKRTGEKVFLECVQDMDHENMFWYRQDPGLGLRLIYFSYDVKMKEKGDIPEGYSVSREKKERFSLILESASTNQTSMYLCASSLLGEGARTEAFFGQGTRLTVV.

The chain employs TRBV11-2 and TRBJ2-2; perhaps TRBD1 as D (5 bases). Deletions cut 5 bases from V and 1 base from J, with 14 bases between. This CDR3 contains 16 residues. The V gene's germline CDR1 is SGHAT and CDR2 FQNNGV. The CDR3 sequence: CASSPLMGLNTGELFF. The CDR3 DNA reads as TGTGCCAGCAGCCCCCTGATGGGGCTGAACACCGGGGAGCTGTTTTTT.

The chain combines TRBV27 with TRBJ2-2; D is tentatively TRBD1 or TRBD2 (5 bases each). Germline CDR1 and CDR2: MNHEY and SMNVEV (reference sequence). Between the trimmed V and J ends, which lost 7 bases and 2 bases, there was a span of 17 bases. The length of the CDR3 is 16 residues. Here the CDR3 reads CASNPLGTGNTGELFF. The CDR3 coding sequence is TGTGCCAGCAACCCCCTAGGGACGGGAAACACCGGGGAGCTGTTTTTT.

The chain links TRBV19 to TRBJ2-7, with TRBD1 identical over 9 bases. The CDR3 length is 17 residues. The V and J ends lost 6 bases and 0 bases, in that order; junction bases with no gene match: 12. Germline-derived CDR1 and CDR2 are LNHDA and SQIVND (reference sequence). Here the CDR3 reads CASSPRGLTGGSYEQYF. The CDR3 DNA reads as TGTGCCAGTAGCCCGAGAGGTCTGACAGGGGGCTCCTACGAGCAGTACTTC.

This clone was seen only a few times. This sequence joins TRBV2 and TRBJ2-2; a possible D gene is TRBD1 (6 bases). Trimming pared 10 bases from V and 5 bases from J, leaving 26 bases between. Per germline, CDR1 SNHLY and CDR2 FYNNEI. This CDR3 region has 17 residues. For the CDR3, the DNA is TGTGCCACACCACTAAGGATCCAGGGGACATGGACCGGGGAGCTGTTTTTT. Its protein product is CATPLRIQGTWTGELFF.

V and J are TRBV19 and TRBJ1-5; D not resolved. The germline CDR1 and CDR2 sequences are LNHDA and SQIVND (reference sequence). The CDR3 consists of 13 residues. Trimming removed 1 base at V and 6 bases at J, with 7 bases between. In DNA form, the CDR3 reads TGTGCCAGTAGTATAGGTCTTAGTCAGCCCCAGCATTTT. The encoded protein is CASSIGLSQPQHF.

The chain uses TRBV28 and TRBJ1-1, with D possibly TRBD1 on 5 matching bases. The CDR3 has 14 amino acids. Trimming took 5 bases from V and 2 from J, leaving 12 bases between them. CDR1 and CDR2 (germline): MDHEN, SYDVKM. CDR3 in amino acids: CASSLARTNTEAFF. In DNA, the CDR3 is TGTGCCAGCAGTCTGGCCAGGACAAACACTGAAGCTTTCTTT.

The CDR3 DNA reads as TGTGCCAGCAGGTCTATAGCGGGGGGGCTGAATACGCAGTATTTT. It yields the protein CASRSIAGGLNTQYF. The chain employs TRBV11-2 and TRBJ2-3; 11 bases are shared with TRBD2. The trim removed 6 bases at V and 7 bases at J, leaving 9 bases unmatched. The germline gives CDR1 SGHAT, CDR2 FQNNGV. The length of the CDR3 is 15 residues.

The gene calls are TRBV7-2 and TRBJ2-1, with D maybe TRBD2 (5 bases). CDR3 length: 15 residues. Germline V gene sequence: CDR1 SGHTA, CDR2 FQGNSA. The V gene lost 1 base and the J gene lost 2 bases, with 9 bases spanning the gap. DNA of the CDR3: TGTGCCAGCAGCTTAGACGGGGTCCCCTACAATGAGCAGTTCTTC. Protein sequence: CASSLDGVPYNEQFF. Complete variable domain (other parts from reference TRBV7-2 and TRBJ2-1): GAGVSQSPSNKVTEKGKDVELRCDPISGHTALYWYRQSLGQGLEFLIYFQGNSAPDKSGLPSDRFSAERTGGSVSTLTIQRTQQEDSAVYLCASSLDGVPYNEQFFGPGTRLTVL.

This rearrangement joins TRBV6-1 to TRBJ1-5; TRBD1 is a possible D gene (6 bases). V was trimmed by 2 bases and J by 0 bases, leaving 11 bases between them. Germline CDR1 and CDR2: MNHNS and SASEGT. The CDR3 spans 16 residues. CDR3 region: CASSEQGPYSNQPQHF. The CDR3 DNA sequence: TGTGCCAGCAGTGAACAGGGGCCTTATAGCAATCAGCCCCAGCATTTT.

This chain uses TRBV7-2 with TRBJ1-6; D is unclear. Per germline, CDR1 SGHTA and CDR2 FQGNSA. This CDR3 region has 13 residues. V was clipped by 1 base and J by 11 bases, with 9 bases between them. The CDR3 region has the DNA TGTGCCAGCAGCTTAGACGGCTTTCCACCCCTCCACTTT. Translated: CASSLDGFPPLHF.

This clone appeared a single time. The V and J genes are TRBV18 and TRBJ2-5; 8 bases are shared with TRBD1. Germline assignment: CDR1 KGHSH and CDR2 LQKENI. Trimming removed 6 bases from V and 5 bases from J; junction bases left unmatched: 8. The CDR3 is 14 residues long. CDR3 sequence: CASSLQGAYETQYF. The CDR3 DNA is TGTGCCAGCTCTCTGCAGGGGGCTTATGAGACCCAGTACTTC.

This clone was counted a few times. The chain couples TRBV12-3 or TRBV12-4 to TRBJ1-3; no clear D gene. CDR3 length equals 13 residues. Trimming took 8 bases from V and 0 from J, leaving 8 bases between them. For the CDR3, the DNA is TGTGCCAGCTCCCGGTTCTCTGGAAACACCATATATTTT. Encoded protein: CASSRFSGNTIYF.

The CDR3 bases are TGTGCCAGTACTTACCGGGGTGGAACGCAGTATTTT. Protein product: CASTYRGGTQYF. The chain couples TRBV19 to TRBJ2-3, with D perhaps TRBD2 (5 bases). Deletions cut 7 bases from V and 9 bases from J, with 14 bases between. Germline assignment: CDR1 LNHDA and CDR2 SQIVND (reference sequence). This CDR3 has 12 residues.

The chain recombines TRBV3-1 (or the pseudogene TRBV3-2) with TRBJ2-1; perhaps TRBD2 as D (6 bases). This CDR3 spans 16 amino acids. Germline V gene lookup returns CDR1 LGHDT and CDR2 YNNKEL (reference sequence). Trimming removed 0 bases at V and 6 bases at J, with 15 bases between. CDR3 protein: CASSQEGRTPCNEQFF. In DNA form, the CDR3 reads TGTGCCAGCAGCCAAGAAGGGAGGACTCCATGCAATGAGCAGTTCTTC.

This chain uses TRBV28 with TRBJ2-7, with D maybe TRBD1 (6 bases). The CDR3 is 13 residues long. Trimming took off 6 bases at V and 6 bases at J, with 15 bases between the two ends. Germline CDR1 reads MDHEN; CDR2 reads SYDVKM. The CDR3 reads CASSRIQGSEQYF. CDR3 sequence (DNA): TGTGCCAGCAGCCGAATACAGGGCAGCGAGCAGTACTTC.

This clone is a singleton in its sample. The chain recombines TRBV6-4 with TRBJ2-5; 9 bases line up with TRBD1. The CDR3 consists of 15 residues. The germline V gene encodes CDR1 MRHNA and CDR2 SNTAGT. The junction had 9 bases not matched to a gene; V was cut back by 8 bases and J by 2 bases. CDR3 coding DNA: TGTGCCAGCTCCCTGGGACAGGGCGAACAAGAGACCCAGTACTTC. As protein: CASSLGQGEQETQYF.

Within the sample, this clone is medium-sized. The chain joins TRBV4-2 to TRBJ2-1; TRBD2 aligns across 7 bases. V was pared by 4 bases and J by 5 bases, with 8 bases of the junction left unmatched. CDR3 length equals 15 residues. Germline CDR1 and CDR2: LGHNA and YNFKEQ. The CDR3 loop reads CASSPSGGGDNEQFF. As DNA, the CDR3 is TGTGCCAGCAGCCCTAGCGGTGGGGGGGACAATGAGCAGTTCTTC.